This record looks at one TCR beta chain sequence and its context. The antigen remains undetermined. This entry comes from a study of regulatory T cells in long-lasting Graves disease. CDR3 length equals 15 residues. Losses at the gene ends were 7 bases for V and 5 bases for J; bases not matched to a gene: 6. Regarding time point: newly diagnosed GD, antithyroid drugs for less than 3 months. PBMCs provided the RNA from which the TCR library was made. CDR3-region Arm-PCR and iRepertoire HTBI primers produced the TCR beta libraries. MiXCR, run by TCRdb on the multiplex PCR reads, gives a single entry per CDR3 protein. The data show more than 400,000 distinct CDR3 sequences, with roughly 15% seen just once and roughly 10% held by the top ten. The study's findings and limits: Peripheral blood, not thyroid tissue, was the sole material studied.

These data also formed part of another study, on T cells in Graves' hyperthyroidism and ophthalmopathy.

The sequence derives from a woman in her twenties or thirties with Graves disease. Source: peripheral blood mononuclear cells (PBMCs), taken at new diagnosis, from a patient treated with antithyroid drugs. The rearrangement joins TRBV12-3 or TRBV12-4 to TRBJ2-2, with 11 positions matching TRBD2. The CDR3 spells CASKSSGRATGELFF. DNA of the CDR3: TGTGCCAGCAAGAGTAGCGGGAGGGCTACCGGGGAGCTGTTTTTT.